This T cell receptor (beta chain) was profiled in a study of cytomegalovirus exposure and HLA in healthy donors. The CDR3 extends over 12 amino acids. This clone was seen more than once but under ten times. The antigen is not known. This same CDR3 is encoded by further DNA sequences in the sample. The PCR had 60 Vbeta and 13 Jbeta primers. Clones were read by immunoSEQ multiplex PCR, and TCRdb kept only the in-frame ones, dropping some. The sample has 200,000 to 250,000 clones, over 70% seen once. Study outcomes and limitations: TCR sequences were mostly rare, though some public TCRs occurred in many donors. In vitro work confirmed that a few CMV-associated chains recognize CMV antigens. TCR beta chains associated with HLA were, in a later analysis, more clonally expanded than equally common others.

This clonotype was sampled from a woman between 55 and 75 years old in good health and CMV-seropositive. The specimen was PBMCs. The chain carries TRBV21-1 and TRBJ1-2; no DNA check was done on the table's D call, TRBD1. TRBV21-1 is flagged as a pseudogene. The CDR3: CASRQGDYGYTF. The CDR3 nucleotides read TGTGCCAGCAGACAGGGCGACTATGGCTACACCTTC.